This T cell receptor (beta chain) was identified in a study of PD-L1 blockade in urothelial cancer. Study-level information: Males with urothelial cancer arising in the bladder constituted most of the 29 patients. Once treatment had started, blood was analyzed at 3 weeks (second dose) and again at 6 weeks. T cell content in blood samples showed a median of around 140,000.

Sample time point: pretreatment peripheral blood. Generated by immunoSEQ multiplex PCR, the TCRdb table keeps only in-frame clones and is missing some. In the table there are 95,000 to 100,000 clones, roughly 91% of which are singletons. The CDR3 runs to 15 residues. The ends lost 5 bases at V and 1 base at J; junction bases unmatched: 2. The germline V gene has CDR1 MNHEY and CDR2 SMNVEV (reference sequence). The sequence came from a man between 60 and 75 years old with urothelial cancer. The specimen was PBMCs, collected around atezolizumab (anti-PD-L1) treatment. The chain is built from TRBV27 and TRBJ2-7; 13 positions agree with TRBD2. CDR3 region: CASSKGLAGSYEQYF. CDR3 DNA sequence: TGTGCCAGCAGTAAGGGACTAGCGGGATCCTACGAGCAGTACTTC.